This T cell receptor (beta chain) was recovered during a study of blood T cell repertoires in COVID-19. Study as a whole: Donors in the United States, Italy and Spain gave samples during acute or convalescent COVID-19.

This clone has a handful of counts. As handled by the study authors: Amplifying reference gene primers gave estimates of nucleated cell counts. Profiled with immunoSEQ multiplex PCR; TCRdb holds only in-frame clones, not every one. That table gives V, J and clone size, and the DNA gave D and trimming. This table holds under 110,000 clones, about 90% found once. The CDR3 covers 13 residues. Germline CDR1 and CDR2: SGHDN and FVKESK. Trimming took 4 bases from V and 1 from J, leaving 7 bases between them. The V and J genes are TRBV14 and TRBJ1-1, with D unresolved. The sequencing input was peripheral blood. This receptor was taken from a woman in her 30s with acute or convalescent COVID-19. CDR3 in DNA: TGTGCCAGCAGCCTACAGCCGAACACTGAAGCTTTCTTT. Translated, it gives CASSLQPNTEAFF.